The subject of this entry is one T cell receptor (beta chain). Here immunoSEQ multiplex PCR was the method, and the copy in TCRdb shows in-frame clones only, minus some. Among about 2,200,000 clones listed, about 92% were seen once. The sample belongs to a study of shared clonotypes between healthy human individuals. Across the study: In total, the donors were two women and a few men aged 18 to 49.

CD45RO-negative CD8 cells positively selected for CCR7 made up the naive population, which excluded terminally differentiated effector memory CD45RA+ cells. Trimming took off 7 bases at V and 2 bases at J, with 11 bases between the two ends. CDR3 size: 13 residues. Germline CDR1 SGDLS, CDR2 YYNGEE. Input material: naive CD8+ T cells from PBMCs. V and J are TRBV9 and TRBJ2-3; TRBD1 might be the D (6 bases). This receptor was taken from a young man in good health. Some clones in this sample may be carry-over from other donors' samples. The CDR3 region has the DNA TGTGCCAGCGGACAGAGTAACACAGATACGCAGTATTTT. Its protein is CASGQSNTDTQYF. Full variable domain (remainder filled in from reference TRBV9 and TRBJ2-3): DSGVTQTPKHLITATGQRVTLRCSPRSGDLSVYWYQQSLDQGLQFLIQYYNGEERAKGNILERFSAQQFPDLHSELNLSSLELGDSALYFCASGQSNTDTQYFGPGTRLTVL.